The 21 T cell receptor beta chains presented below share a single source sample, sequenced in a study of blood T cell repertoires in COVID-19. The method was immunoSEQ multiplex PCR; TCRdb's version includes in-frame clones alone and lacks a portion of them. Altogether about 68,000 clones are present, 85% being singletons, with the ten largest covering 20% to 25%. The sequencing input was peripheral blood. These receptors all come from a man aged 45-65 years with acute or convalescent COVID-19.

The chain has TRBV7-9 and TRBJ1-1, with D possibly being TRBD1 (6 bases). V lost 9 bases, J lost 4 bases, and 15 bases lay in between. Germline V gene lookup returns CDR1 SEHNR and CDR2 FQNEAQ (reference sequence). The length of the CDR3 is 13 residues. The CDR3 sequence: CASMIRGVTEAFF. The CDR3 DNA reads TGTGCCAGTATGATCAGGGGTGTCACTGAAGCTTTCTTT.

This chain connects TRBV19 to TRBJ2-5; D is perhaps TRBD2 (5 bases). This CDR3 contains 14 residues. V dropped 1 base and J dropped 9 bases, with 15 bases sitting between them. Germline CDR1 is LNHDA and CDR2 is SQIVND (reference sequence). CDR3 nucleotide sequence: TGTGCCAGTAGTATAGGAGGGCAGAGAACGTCCCAGTACTTC. Its protein is CASSIGGQRTSQYF.

The rearrangement links TRBV5-4 to TRBJ2-3, with TRBD1 matching over 7 bases. There are 14 residues in the CDR3. Germline values: CDR1 SGHNT, CDR2 YYREEE (reference sequence). The junction had 3 bases not matched to a gene; V was cut back by 2 bases and J by 3 bases. The CDR3 DNA reads TGTGCCAGCAGCTTAGGGGGCCTGACAGATACGCAGTATTTT. Translation: CASSLGGLTDTQYF.

This rearrangement joins TRBV7-3 to TRBJ2-1; the D gene is possibly TRBD2 (5 bases). Trimming removed 2 bases from V and 2 bases from J, with 10 bases in between. Germline CDR1 is SGHTA and CDR2 is FQGTGA. The CDR3 is 15 residues long. Written as DNA, the CDR3 is TGTGCCAGCAGCTTAGGAGCGGTAACCTACAATGAGCAGTTCTTC. Translation gives CASSLGAVTYNEQFF.

This chain's CDR3 is CASSSTPGQGKEVTDTQYF. The CDR3 bases are TGTGCCAGCAGTTCTACTCCGGGACAGGGGAAGGAGGTCACAGATACGCAGTATTTT. The chain couples TRBV28 to TRBJ2-3, with 10 bases identical to TRBD1. V lost 4 bases and J lost 2; bases outside the gene matches: 15. Germline V gene lookup returns CDR1 MDHEN and CDR2 SYDVKM. CDR3 length: 19 amino acids.

The V call is TRBV3-1 (or the pseudogene TRBV3-2), the J call TRBJ2-3; maybe TRBD2 (7 bases). This CDR3 has 15 residues. With 3 bases removed from V and 4 bases from J, the gap between germline ends came to 14 bases. The germline CDR1 and CDR2 sequences are LGHDT and YNNKEL (reference sequence). CDR3 nucleotide sequence: TGTGCCAGCAGCCACGGGGGGCCCCGGGCAGATACGCAGTATTTT. Translated: CASSHGGPRADTQYF.

The CDR3 loop reads CASSYDGSPNYGYTF. The DNA for the CDR3 is TGTGCCAGCAGTTATGACGGTAGCCCCAACTATGGCTACACCTTC. The chain joins TRBV6-5 to TRBJ1-2; unclear D gene. Trimming left V 3 bases short and J 2 bases short, with 13 bases between. Per the germline V gene, CDR1 is MNHEY and CDR2 is SVGAGI. The CDR3 runs to 15 residues.

The V gene is TRBV7-3, the J gene TRBJ2-3, with 12 bases that match TRBD2. V shed 4 bases and J 6 bases; nucleotides not matched to a gene: 14. The V gene's germline CDR1 is SGHTA and CDR2 FQGTGA. This CDR3 is built from 18 residues. CDR3 DNA sequence: TGTGCCAGCAGCTCCCCTCTAGCGGGGGGGCCGGGCCACGATACGCAGTATTTT. It codes for CASSSPLAGGPGHDTQYF.

The CDR3 is CASSLGGRADNEQFF. In nucleotides, the CDR3 is TGTGCCAGCAGCTTAGGCGGGAGGGCCGACAATGAGCAGTTCTTC. This chain joins TRBV11-1 and TRBJ2-1; 9 bases map to TRBD2. V shed 1 base and J 5 bases; nucleotides not matched to a gene: 3. Germline V CDR1 and CDR2: SGHAT, FQDESV (reference sequence). The CDR3 totals 15 residues.

The chain links TRBV6-5 to TRBJ2-2; D may be TRBD2 (7 bases). This CDR3 has 15 residues. Germline CDR1 MNHEY, CDR2 SVGAGI. V lost 0 bases to trimming and J lost 3 bases, with 8 bases between them. The CDR3 nucleotides are TGTGCCAGCAGTTACTCCGGGGGGCACACCGGGGAGCTGTTTTTT. It translates to CASSYSGGHTGELFF.

In its sample, this clone was seen once. The chain has TRBV5-4 and TRBJ2-7, with D hard to call. The CDR3 is 15 residues long. Germline CDR1 reads SGHNT; CDR2 reads YYREEE (reference sequence). V was clipped by 0 bases and J by 1 base, with 11 bases between them. CDR3 in DNA: TGTGCCAGCAGCTTGGCTCCGGCAGGTTCCTACGAGCAGTACTTC. This gives the protein CASSLAPAGSYEQYF. Together with reference TRBV5-4 and TRBJ2-7, the CDR3 gives the full variable domain: ETGVTQSPTHLIKTRGQQVTLRCSSQSGHNTVSWYQQALGQGPQFIFQYYREEENGRGNFPPRFSGLQFPNYSSELNVNALELDDSALYLCASSLAPAGSYEQYFGPGTRLTVT.

The rearrangement links TRBV7-9 to TRBJ2-7; TRBD2 matches at 11 bases. Germline lookup yields CDR1 SEHNR and CDR2 FQNEAQ (reference sequence). The CDR3 loop spans 16 amino acids. Trimming at V came to 4 bases and at J to 2 bases, leaving 7 bases not matched to a gene. CDR3 DNA sequence: TGTGCCAGCAGCTACCTACTAGCGGGGGTCGCCTACGAGCAGTACGTC. It encodes CASSYLLAGVAYEQYV.

The chain recombines TRBV5-4 with TRBJ2-3; 9 bases map to TRBD2. The germline CDR1 and CDR2 sequences are SGHNT and YYREEE (reference sequence). This CDR3 has 17 amino acids. V dropped 0 bases and J dropped 2; count of bases not matched to a gene: 7. CDR3 amino acids: CASSLEGLAVSTDTQYF. CDR3 nucleotides: TGTGCCAGCAGCTTGGAGGGACTAGCAGTTTCCACAGATACGCAGTATTTT.

The chain joins TRBV5-1 to TRBJ2-7; 9 bases agree with TRBD2. Germline-derived CDR1 and CDR2 are SGHRS and YFSETQ. This CDR3 has 15 amino acids. V was pared by 0 bases and J by 0 bases, with 1 base of the junction left unmatched. Written as DNA, the CDR3 is TGCGCCAGCAGCTTGGCGGGACTAGCCTCCTACGAGCAGTACTTC. This translates into CASSLAGLASYEQYF.

This clone was observed once. This CDR3 reads CASSPQQTQGYTF. For the CDR3, the DNA is TGTGCCAGTAGTCCTCAACAGACGCAGGGCTACACCTTC. The chain is built from TRBV19 and TRBJ1-2; D gene uncertain. The V gene's germline CDR1 is LNHDA and CDR2 SQIVND (reference sequence). Between the trimmed V and J ends, which lost 5 bases and 8 bases, there was a span of 15 bases. This CDR3 contains 13 residues.

This clone was counted once. This chain uses TRBV27 with TRBJ1-1, with TRBD1 matching over 9 bases. This CDR3 spans 12 amino acids. With 10 bases clipped from V and 3 bases from J, the junction kept 3 bases outside the gene matches. The germline CDR1 and CDR2 sequences are MNHEY and SMNVEV (reference sequence). In nucleotides, the CDR3 is TGTGCCACAGGACAGGGGCACACTGAAGCTTTCTTT. Its protein product is CATGQGHTEAFF.

The genes are TRBV7-9 and TRBJ1-2, with 8 bases fitting TRBD1. From germline, CDR1 is SEHNR and CDR2 FQNEAQ (reference sequence). This CDR3 is built from 13 residues. Trimming at V came to 0 bases and at J to 6 bases, leaving 0 bases not matched to a gene. DNA for the CDR3: TGTGCCAGCAGCTTAGCGACAGGGGATGGCTACACCTTC. This codes for CASSLATGDGYTF. Looking up the rest from reference TRBV7-9 and TRBJ1-2 gives the full variable domain: DTGVSQNPRHKITKRGQNVTFRCDPISEHNRLYWYRQTLGQGPEFLTYFQNEAQLEKSRLLSDRFSAERPKGSFSTLEIQRTEQGDSAMYLCASSLATGDGYTFGSGTRLTVV.

This chain joins TRBV5-1 and TRBJ2-2, with 9 bases matching TRBD1. Germline-derived CDR1 and CDR2 are SGHRS and YFSETQ. This CDR3 contains 15 residues. V trimming: 1 base; J trimming: 7 bases; junction bases outside the gene matches: 5. The CDR3 region has the DNA TGCGCCAGCAGCTTGTCAACAGGGGGCGGCGGGGAGCTGTTTTTT. Translation: CASSLSTGGGGELFF.

The chain has TRBV4-1 and TRBJ2-6, with D unresolved. Trimming removed 0 bases at V and 0 bases at J, with 3 bases between. The CDR3 loop spans 15 amino acids. The germline V gene encodes CDR1 MGHRA and CDR2 YSYEKL. CDR3 sequence: CASSQDNSGANVLTF. In DNA form, the CDR3 reads TGCGCCAGCAGCCAAGACAACTCTGGGGCCAACGTCCTGACTTTC.

This clone was picked up one time. The chain employs TRBV2 and TRBJ1-5, with no clear D. The length of the CDR3 is 14 residues. Germline V gives CDR1 SNHLY, CDR2 FYNNEI. The V gene lost 7 bases and the J gene lost 7 bases, with 17 bases spanning the gap. CDR3 coding DNA: TGTGCCAGCAAAAGTGGGGTGACGGGACAGCCCCAGCATTTT. Amino acids: CASKSGVTGQPQHF.

The chain recombines TRBV30 with TRBJ2-5; D ambiguous. Germline CDR1 reads GTSNPN; CDR2 reads SVGIG (reference sequence). The CDR3 extends over 11 amino acids. With 3 bases removed from V and 3 bases from J, the gap between germline ends came to 5 bases. This CDR3 reads CAWSAKETQYF. The CDR3 DNA follows: TGTGCCTGGAGCGCGAAAGAGACCCAGTACTTC.